The 8 T cell receptor beta chains presented below share a single source sample, sequenced in a study of T-cell reconstitution after alpha-beta-depleted transplantation in children. TCRbeta library preparation incorporated unique molecular identifiers. TCRdb re-derived calls from the PCR reads in MiXCR, one entry per CDR3 protein. The repertoire holds some 100,000 distinct CDR3 sequences, with around 15% as singletons. The source was PBMCs, mostly from graft donor cells, collected 180 days after TCRalphabeta/CD19-depleted stem cell transplant. These receptors originate from a male patient aged 2-9 years who had a stem cell transplant for acute lymphoblastic leukemia, so the T cells may come from the graft donor.

The sample holds a few counts of this clonotype. The chain couples TRBV7-2 to TRBJ1-2; TRBD1 agrees at 9 bases. From germline, CDR1 is SGHTA and CDR2 FQGNSA. The CDR3 is 16 amino acids. With V trimmed by 1 base and J by 7 bases, 10 bases remained unmatched. The CDR3 coding sequence is TGTGCCAGCAGCTTAGGAATAACAGGGGGCGCGGTTGGCTACACCTTC. This encodes CASSLGITGGAVGYTF.

In its sample, this clonotype was seen many times. This rearrangement joins TRBV5-1 to TRBJ2-3; 10 bases map to TRBD1. With V trimmed by 2 bases and J by 4 bases, 1 base remained unmatched. This CDR3 spans 14 amino acids. The V gene's germline CDR1 is SGHRS and CDR2 YFSETQ. In nucleotides, the CDR3 is TGCGCCAGCAGCTTCGGACAGGGGGCAGATACGCAGTATTTT. This sequence encodes CASSFGQGADTQYF.

In this sample, this clonotype turned up many times. The chain is built from TRBV25-1 and TRBJ2-1, with 7 bases that match TRBD1. This CDR3 is built from 13 residues. The V gene end was trimmed by 8 bases and the J gene end by 9 bases; junction bases not matched to a gene: 10. CDR1 and CDR2 (germline): MGHDK, SYGVNS. The CDR3 is CASGDDRDSEQFF. The CDR3 coding sequence is TGTGCCAGCGGGGACGACAGGGACAGTGAGCAGTTCTTC.

This clonotype was recorded at least ten times. The genes are TRBV5-1 and TRBJ2-7; D possibly matches TRBD1 or TRBD2 (5 bases each). CDR1 SGHRS and CDR2 YFSETQ come from the germline V gene. The CDR3 is made up of 14 amino acids. The V end lost 4 bases, the J end lost 3 bases, and 14 bases lay between the germline ends. The DNA of the CDR3 is TGCGCCAGCAGCCCGGATAGGGACGGCTACGAGCAGTACTTC. It translates to CASSPDRDGYEQYF.

The table lists this clonotype with a few counts. This chain links TRBV20-1 with TRBJ2-5; TRBD2 agrees at 13 bases. J was trimmed by 4 bases and V by 0 bases; bases with no gene match: 2. The CDR3 consists of 15 residues. Germline V CDR1 and CDR2: DFQATT, SNEGSKA (reference sequence). CDR3 nucleotide sequence: TGCAGTGCTAGAGATACTAGCGGGGGGGTAGAGACCCAGTACTTC. It specifies CSARDTSGGVETQYF.

By its share, this clonotype is medium-sized. The CDR3 is CASSRGLAGPLGTQYF. The DNA of the CDR3 is TGCGCCAGCAGCCGTGGACTAGCGGGGCCGTTGGGTACGCAGTATTTT. The V call is TRBV5-1, the J call TRBJ2-3; 12 bases fit TRBD2. This CDR3 spans 16 amino acids. Germline trimming cut 4 bases from V and 8 bases from J; bases unmatched to any gene: 11. Germline V gene data show CDR1 as SGHRS and CDR2 as YFSETQ. Variable domain in full (rest from reference TRBV5-1 and TRBJ2-3): KAGVTQTPRYLIKTRGQQVTLSCSPISGHRSVSWYQQTPGQGLQFLFEYFSETQRNKGNFPGRFSGRQFSNSRSEMNVSTLELGDSALYLCASSRGLAGPLGTQYFGPGTRLTVL.

This clonotype showed up just a few times. The chain carries TRBV20-1 and TRBJ2-1; 7 nucleotides line up with TRBD1. J was trimmed by 4 bases and V by 5 bases; bases with no gene match: 8. The CDR3 length is 14 residues. Germline lookup yields CDR1 DFQATT and CDR2 SNEGSKA (reference sequence). CDR3 loop: CSAGDSRGYNEQFF. CDR3 bases: TGCAGTGCTGGGGACAGTCGGGGATACAATGAGCAGTTCTTC.

V gene TRBV4-3 combines with J gene TRBJ2-2; TRBD1 matches 10 bases. Trimming at V came to 0 bases and at J to 3 bases, leaving 10 bases not matched to a gene. The CDR3 runs 19 residues. Germline V gene data show CDR1 as LGHNA and CDR2 as YSLEER. CDR3 DNA: TGCGCCAGCAGCCAAGAAGACAGGGGGCGGCTCTGGGACACCGGGGAGCTGTTTTTT. Residues: CASSQEDRGRLWDTGELFF.